The rows below give T cell receptor beta chains drawn from one sample of a study of T cells in Graves' hyperthyroidism and ophthalmopathy. TCRdb re-called the multiplex PCR reads through MiXCR, storing one row per CDR3 protein. The table has approximately 600,000 distinct CDR3 sequences, around 15% seen once; the top ten hold 3.8%. Source material: blood. These receptors were obtained from a woman aged 30 to 39 with Graves' hyperthyroidism. Both conserved end residues are part of each CDR3. The D gene is left open where the match is weak. The size of a clone is reported for some rows only, either as once, few or many, or as a class for expanded clones.

len,v_gene,j_gene,d_gene,abundance,CDR3aa,CDR3nt
12,TRBV24-1,TRBJ1-2,NA,few,CATSLDSEGYTF,TGTGCCACCAGCCTGGACAGTGAAGGCTACACCTTC
13,TRBV12-3/TRBV12-4,TRBJ1-1,NA,many,CASSLESGVEAFF,TGTGCCAGCAGTTTAGAAAGTGGGGTTGAAGCTTTCTTT
13,TRBV20-1,TRBJ2-1,TRBD2,NA,CSARPSGYKEQFF,TGCAGTGCTAGACCTAGCGGCTACAAGGAGCAGTTCTTC
12,TRBV18,TRBJ1-1,NA,many,CASHREYTEAFF,TGTGCCAGCCACAGGGAATACACTGAAGCTTTCTTT
16,TRBV18,TRBJ2-7,TRBD1,few,CASSPTRTGGSYEQYF,TGTGCCAGCTCACCGACTCGGACAGGGGGGTCCTACGAGCAGTACTTC
15,TRBV5-1,TRBJ1-5,NA,many,CASSPTGTQNQPQHF,TGCGCCAGCAGCCCCACCGGGACTCAAAATCAGCCCCAGCATTTT
16,TRBV5-1,TRBJ2-7,TRBD2,NA,CASSSGTSGRNNEQYF,TGCGCCAGCAGCTCCGGGACTAGCGGGAGAAACAACGAGCAGTACTTC
12,TRBV7-3,TRBJ2-1,TRBD2,many,CASSPTSGEQFF,TGTGCCAGCAGCCCAACTAGCGGTGAGCAGTTCTTC
13,TRBV9,TRBJ2-2,NA,NA,CASSPRETGELFF,TGTGCCAGCAGCCCTCGGGAGACCGGGGAGCTGTTTTTT
15,TRBV6-1,TRBJ1-6,TRBD1,few,CASRGRQGTSSPLHF,TGTGCCAGCAGGGGCCGACAGGGGACGAGTTCACCCCTCCACTTT
14,TRBV2,TRBJ1-4,NA,many,CASRSAPINEKLFF,TGTGCCAGCAGATCAGCGCCGATTAATGAAAAACTGTTTTTT
15,TRBV27,TRBJ2-7,TRBD2,few,CASSLLAGKGYEQYF,TGTGCCAGCAGCCTCCTAGCGGGAAAAGGGTACGAGCAGTACTTC
16,TRBV20-1,TRBJ2-3,TRBD2,many,CSARDRRVAGLDTQYF,TGCAGTGCTAGAGATCGGCGGGTAGCGGGTCTAGATACGCAGTATTTT
15,TRBV10-1,TRBJ2-1,NA,NA,CASRPRDGDDNEQFF,TGCGCCAGCAGACCCCGGGACGGGGACGACAATGAGCAGTTCTTC
16,TRBV9,TRBJ2-3,TRBD1,few,CASSLKWGQGTDTQYF,TGTGCCAGCAGCCTGAAATGGGGACAGGGAACAGATACGCAGTATTTT
15,TRBV7-2,TRBJ2-1,NA,many,CASSSSRGQYNEQFF,TGTGCCAGCAGCTCCAGCCGAGGACAGTACAATGAGCAGTTCTTC
15,TRBV11-2,TRBJ2-7,NA,many,CASSFPGGGPYEQYF,TGTGCCAGCAGCTTCCCAGGGGGAGGGCCCTACGAGCAGTACTTC
19,TRBV11-2,TRBJ1-2,NA,few,CASSLGGLARQRRVNGYTF,TGTGCCAGCAGCTTAGGGGGGTTAGCGAGGCAGAGGCGCGTAAATGGCTACACCTTC
15,TRBV7-9,TRBJ2-7,TRBD2,few,CASSYGTSGIYEQYF,TGTGCCAGCAGCTACGGGACTAGCGGGATCTACGAGCAGTACTTC
13,TRBV27,TRBJ1-1,NA,many,CASSWALNTEAFF,TGTGCCAGCTCATGGGCCTTGAACACTGAAGCTTTCTTT
15,TRBV6-1,TRBJ2-6,NA,NA,CASRNGGFGANVLTF,TGTGCCAGCAGAAATGGCGGGTTTGGGGCCAACGTCCTGACTTTC
13,TRBV28,TRBJ2-3,NA,many,CASRYSSTDTQYF,TGTGCCAGCAGATACAGTAGCACAGATACGCAGTATTTT
12,TRBV20-1,TRBJ2-7,NA,NA,CSARDAGSEQYF,TGCAGTGCTAGAGATGCGGGGAGCGAGCAGTACTTC
14,TRBV12-3/TRBV12-4,TRBJ2-1,TRBD2,many,CASSSRGGPNEQFF,TGTGCCAGCAGTTCCCGGGGAGGGCCGAATGAGCAGTTCTTC
15,TRBV4-1,TRBJ1-2,NA,NA,CASSLTETANYGYTF,TGCGCCAGCAGCCTCACCGAGACAGCTAACTATGGCTACACCTTC